This T cell receptor beta chain comes out of a study of control samples from healthy donors and cancer patients. The data were produced by immunoSEQ multiplex PCR, yet TCRdb's version contains in-frame clones alone and is incomplete. The sample records about 130,000 clones, 80% to 95% being singletons. With respect to this clone: This same CDR3 is encoded by further DNA sequences in the sample.

The V segment lost 3 bases and the J segment 4 bases; nucleotides outside the gene matches: 4. The CDR3 is made up of 14 amino acids. The V gene's germline CDR1 is ENHRY and CDR2 SYGVKD. V is TRBV10-3 and J is TRBJ2-7; 9 bases agree with TRBD1. The sequence came from a young man in good health. The sample comprised blood. The CDR3 here is CAISEGTGTYEQYF. CDR3 DNA sequence: TGTGCCATCAGTGAAGGGACAGGGACTTACGAGCAGTACTTC.